Listed below are T cell receptor beta chains from one sample, sequenced in a study of T-cell memory formation after mild COVID-19. TCRdb re-analysed the 5' RACE reads in MiXCR, keeping a single row per CDR3 protein. The sample yields about 110,000 distinct CDR3 sequences, more than 15% seen once. Source material: PBMCs or a T cell subset sorted from them (not recorded which). These receptors were taken from an adult woman who had mild COVID-19 (a few samples of this study predate the infection). Cell type and time point are not known. The CDR3 runs from the conserved cysteine through the conserved F or W. D genes are given only for firm matches. The size field is filled for only some rows; it gives once, few, many or a size class.

D gene	clone size	V gene	J gene	CDR3 DNA	CDR3 protein
TRBD1	-	TRBV27	TRBJ1-1	TGTGCCAGCATTGGCAGGGGGGTGAACACTGAAGCTTTCTTT	CASIGRGVNTEAFF
-	few	TRBV7-9	TRBJ1-3	TGTGCCAGCATCAGGGAGGGAGGCTCTGGAAACACCATATATTTT	CASIREGGSGNTIYF
-	many	TRBV4-3	TRBJ2-2	TGCGCCAGCAGCCCCGATGAGGGGCGTACCGGGGAGCTGTTTTTT	CASSPDEGRTGELFF
TRBD1	-	TRBV4-3	TRBJ2-2	TGCGCCAGCAGCCACGGGACAGGGGGGACCGGGGAGCTGTTTTTT	CASSHGTGGTGELFF
-	-	TRBV12-3/TRBV12-4	TRBJ2-2	TGTGCCAGCAGTTTATGGGGAGAACTGCGCACCGGGGAGCTGTTTTTT	CASSLWGELRTGELFF
TRBD1	few	TRBV6-2/TRBV6-3	TRBJ2-1	TGTGCCAGCAGACGACCAGCCGAAACAGGGGTCTTCTACAATGAGCAGTTCTTC	CASRRPAETGVFYNEQFF
TRBD1	many	TRBV7-8	TRBJ2-3	TGTGCCAGCAGGGAGAGGACAGGGAGCACAGATACGCAGTATTTT	CASRERTGSTDTQYF
TRBD2	-	TRBV4-1	TRBJ2-3	TGCGCCATCGCCCCGACTAGCGGCACAGATACGCAGTATTTT	CAIAPTSGTDTQYF
TRBD2	-	TRBV29-1	TRBJ2-7	TGCAGCGCCAGGGGACTAGTTGGCGAGCAGTACTTC	CSARGLVGEQYF
-	-	TRBV29-1	TRBJ2-7	TGCAGCGTAACCTGGGGGGTACCGTACGAGCAGTACTTC	CSVTWGVPYEQYF
-	few	TRBV24-1	TRBJ2-2	TGTGCCACCAGTGATGCCGGACCTAAAGATAACACCGGGGAGCTGTTTTTT	CATSDAGPKDNTGELFF
TRBD1	few	TRBV6-5	TRBJ2-1	TGTGCCAGCAGTCTCACCGGGACAGGGAATATACATGAGCAGTTCTTC	CASSLTGTGNIHEQFF
-	few	TRBV6-6	TRBJ2-7	TGTGCCAGCAGCCCAACCGGGATCAGCTCCTACGAGCAGTACTTC	CASSPTGISSYEQYF
TRBD1	-	TRBV12-3/TRBV12-4	TRBJ1-1	TGTGCCAGCAGTGGCAGGGGGCCTACTGAAGCTTTCTTT	CASSGRGPTEAFF
-	few	TRBV4-3	TRBJ2-7	TGCGCCAGCAGCCCCTCCCCGGGGAGCTCCTACGAGCAGTACTTC	CASSPSPGSSYEQYF
-	few	TRBV5-1	TRBJ1-3	TGCGCCAGCAGCTCCCGGGGGGGGGCTGGAAACACCATATATTTT	CASSSRGGAGNTIYF
TRBD1	few	TRBV2	TRBJ2-1	TGTGCCAGCAGTGAATTTGGGACAGGGCTGGGCAATGAGCAGTTCTTC	CASSEFGTGLGNEQFF
TRBD1	-	TRBV7-3	TRBJ1-5	TGTGCCAGCAGCTTACGGGACAGGGGGCTCAAGGGTTATCAGCCCCAGCATTTT	CASSLRDRGLKGYQPQHF
TRBD1	-	TRBV7-9	TRBJ2-7	TGTGCCAGCAGCTCACCTACGGCCGGGACAGGGCCCTACGAGCAGTACTTC	CASSSPTAGTGPYEQYF
-	-	TRBV20-1	TRBJ2-7	TGCAGTGCTAGAGATCTTCCCCCCATCGAGCAGTACTTC	CSARDLPPIEQYF
-	few	TRBV6-1	TRBJ1-1	TGTGCCAGCAGTACTAACCATAACCCGAACACTGAAGCTTTCTTT	CASSTNHNPNTEAFF
-	-	TRBV7-9	TRBJ1-3	TGTGCCAGCAGCCCACCGATAGTAAACACCATATATTTT	CASSPPIVNTIYF
-	-	TRBV9	TRBJ2-3	TGTGCCAGCAGCGTAGGAGGGGGTAGCACAGATACGCAGTATTTT	CASSVGGGSTDTQYF
TRBD2	few	TRBV2	TRBJ2-5	TGTGCCAGCAGTCGTGGGACTAGCGGTATTAAGGGGAAGACCCAGTACTTC	CASSRGTSGIKGKTQYF
-	few	TRBV4-1	TRBJ1-1	TGCGCCAGCAGCCATACGGGGACTGAAGCTTTCTTT	CASSHTGTEAFF
TRBD1	-	TRBV19	TRBJ2-3	TGTGCCAGTGCCCCGAGGGGGCCATCTGCAGATACGCAGTATTTT	CASAPRGPSADTQYF
-	-	TRBV14	TRBJ1-2	TGTGCCAGCAGCCAAGATTCCAACTCGGTTGAGGGCTACACCTTC	CASSQDSNSVEGYTF
TRBD1	many	TRBV6-5	TRBJ1-1	TGTGCCAGCAGTTACAGTGGGACAGGGGTCGTCCTGAACACTGAAGCTTTCTTT	CASSYSGTGVVLNTEAFF
-	-	TRBV5-4	TRBJ2-4	TGTGCCAGCAGCCCCGTGCGGTCCAAAAACATTCAGTACTTC	CASSPVRSKNIQYF
TRBD1	many	TRBV4-1	TRBJ2-1	TGCGCCAGCACGCAAACGGGACAGGGGGTGGGGGAGCAGTTCTTC	CASTQTGQGVGEQFF
-	few	TRBV5-6	TRBJ1-2	TGTGCCAGCAGCTTGGACGAGAACTATGGCTACACCTTC	CASSLDENYGYTF
-	-	TRBV2	TRBJ2-1	TGTGCCAGCAGACCCCAGGTAGGGGGGTCCTACAATGAGCAGTTCTTC	CASRPQVGGSYNEQFF
-	-	TRBV4-1	TRBJ1-2	TGCGCCAGCAGCCAAGATGACTGGGGCTATGGCTACACCTTC	CASSQDDWGYGYTF
-	-	TRBV7-9	TRBJ2-1	TGTGCCAGCAGCCCTAATGAGCAGTTCTTC	CASSPNEQFF
-	few	TRBV7-9	TRBJ1-3	TGTGCCAGCAGCTCCACACAGGGAAGTTATGGAAACACCATATATTTT	CASSSTQGSYGNTIYF
TRBD2	few	TRBV7-9	TRBJ2-1	TGTGCCAGCAGCCCCCTAGCGGGAGACCCCAATGAGCAGTTCTTC	CASSPLAGDPNEQFF
-	-	TRBV11-2	TRBJ1-3	TGTGCCAGCAGCTCGATGGGGCCGGGAAACACCATATATTTT	CASSSMGPGNTIYF
-	-	TRBV19	TRBJ1-1	TGTGCCAGTAGTATCGACGCTCGGAACTCTGAAGCTTTCTTT	CASSIDARNSEAFF
-	-	TRBV29-1	TRBJ1-4	TGCAGCGTTGAAGATATGGGGAACATGGGTGAAAAACTGTTTTTT	CSVEDMGNMGEKLFF
-	-	TRBV4-1	TRBJ2-5	TGCGCCAGCAGCGGGGGATTTCAAGAGACCCAGTACTTC	CASSGGFQETQYF
TRBD1	-	TRBV11-3	TRBJ2-7	TGTGCCAGCAGCATCCGGACAGGGAGGTCGGCCGAGCAGTACTTC	CASSIRTGRSAEQYF
TRBD1	few	TRBV7-9	TRBJ1-1	TGTGCCAGCAGCGGATTGGACAGGGATGAAGCTTTCTTT	CASSGLDRDEAFF
TRBD1	-	TRBV7-2	TRBJ2-1	TGTGCCAGCTCGAGGGACAGGGACAATGAGCAGTTCTTC	CASSRDRDNEQFF
-	few	TRBV24-1	TRBJ2-2	TGTGCCACCAGGGAAGGGGGTACCGGGGAGCTGTTTTTT	CATREGGTGELFF
TRBD1	-	TRBV5-1	TRBJ2-1	TGCGCCAGCAGCCGGGACAGGGCTTACAATGAGCAGTTCTTC	CASSRDRAYNEQFF
-	-	TRBV27	TRBJ1-2	TGTGCCAGCACCGTACATTATCCGTCCCAGTGGGCCTATGGCTACACCTTC	CASTVHYPSQWAYGYTF
TRBD1	few	TRBV5-1	TRBJ1-1	TGCGCCAGCAGCCCGGACAGGGTGGCCTACACTGAAGCTTTCTTT	CASSPDRVAYTEAFF
TRBD2	-	TRBV7-6	TRBJ2-3	TGTGCCAGCAGCCCCATAGCGGGATTAGATACGCAGTATTTT	CASSPIAGLDTQYF
-	few	TRBV15	TRBJ2-7	TGTGCCACCAGCAGAGTAGCCGGGGAGATAGACGAGCAGTACTTC	CATSRVAGEIDEQYF
TRBD1	few	TRBV20-1	TRBJ1-5	TGCAGTGCTGGCAGGACAGGCTTCAATCAGCCCCAGCATTTT	CSAGRTGFNQPQHF
-	-	TRBV9	TRBJ2-5	TGTGCCAGCACCGCAGGAGGGCCCCAAGAGACCCAGTACTTC	CASTAGGPQETQYF
-	-	TRBV7-6	TRBJ2-1	TGTGCCACCAGCAGAGTTTATGGATTCGGTAATGAGCAGTTCTTC	CATSRVYGFGNEQFF
TRBD1	many	TRBV5-1	TRBJ2-7	TGCGCCAGCAGCAAGGGACAGGCCTATGGTCGAACCTACGAGCAGTACTTC	CASSKGQAYGRTYEQYF
TRBD1	few	TRBV4-3	TRBJ2-5	TGCGCCAGCAGCCAAGGGACAGGGCCGAGGGAGACCCAGTACTTC	CASSQGTGPRETQYF
-	few	TRBV7-9	TRBJ2-1	TGTGCCAGCAGCCCCGTTGTTCGGGCTGAGCAGTTCTTC	CASSPVVRAEQFF
TRBD2	-	TRBV10-3	TRBJ2-3	TGTGCCATCAGTGAGCTGGCGGGGGGGCGGACAGATACGCAGTATTTT	CAISELAGGRTDTQYF